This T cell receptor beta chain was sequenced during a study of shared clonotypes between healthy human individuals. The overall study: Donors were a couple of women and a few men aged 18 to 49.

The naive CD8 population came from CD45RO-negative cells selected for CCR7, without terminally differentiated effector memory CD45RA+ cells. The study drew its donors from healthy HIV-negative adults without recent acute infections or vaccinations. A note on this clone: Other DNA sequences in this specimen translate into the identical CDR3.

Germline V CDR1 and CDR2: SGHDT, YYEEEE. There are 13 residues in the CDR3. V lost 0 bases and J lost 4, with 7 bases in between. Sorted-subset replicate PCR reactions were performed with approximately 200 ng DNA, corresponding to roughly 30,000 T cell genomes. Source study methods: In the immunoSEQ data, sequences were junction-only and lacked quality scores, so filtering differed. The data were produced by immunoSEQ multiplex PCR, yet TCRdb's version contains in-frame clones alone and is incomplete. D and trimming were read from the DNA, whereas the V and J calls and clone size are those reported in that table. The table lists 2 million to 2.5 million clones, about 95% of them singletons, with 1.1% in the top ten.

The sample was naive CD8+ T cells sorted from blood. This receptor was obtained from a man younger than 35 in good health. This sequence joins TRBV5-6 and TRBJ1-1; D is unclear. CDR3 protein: CASSLGGVTEAFF. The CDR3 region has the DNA TGTGCCAGCAGCTTGGGGGGAGTCACTGAAGCTTTCTTT. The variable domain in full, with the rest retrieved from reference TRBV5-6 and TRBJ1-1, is DAGVTQSPTHLIKTRGQQVTLRCSPKSGHDTVSWYQQALGQGPQFIFQYYEEEERQRGNFPDRFSGHQFPNYSSELNVNALLLGDSALYLCASSLGGVTEAFFGQGTRLTVV.